This T cell receptor (beta chain) was captured in a study of PD-L1 blockade in urothelial cancer (dated by TCRdb to the late 2010s). Turning to the overall study: Every patient began therapy in the mid-2010s and was given atezolizumab 1,200 mg intravenously every 3 weeks. Patients had an ECOG performance status of 0 or 1 and had received between 0 and 3 prior chemotherapy regimens. A median of about 140,000 T cells and roughly 80,000 unique TCRs was obtained from blood samples, and a median clonality of 0.080 was observed. Somatic, immune and clinical correlates of response to PD-L1 blockade with atezolizumab in urothelial cancer were the focus of an exploratory multi-omic analysis. Pretreatment blood TCR-seq was available for fewer than 30 patients, at least one posttreatment blood collection was obtained for some 24 patients, and tumor TCR-seq was available for some 24 patients. Durable clinical benefit was defined as progression-free survival longer than 6 months, and TCR features were also tested against progression-free and overall survival. In the same patients who had TCR sequencing, pretreatment tumors also underwent whole exome sequencing and RNA sequencing. Nine patients achieved durable clinical benefit and about 19 did not. Blood samples were analyzed at two time points: 3 weeks after treatment start (second dose) and 6 weeks after treatment start. TCR sequencing covered pretreatment tumor samples and matched, serially collected peripheral blood taken before and after atezolizumab treatment. Twenty-five of 29 patients were males with bladder-origin urothelial cancer, and about 60% of the 29 reported a prior smoking history. Points the paper makes about the study in general: Greater expansion of tumor-associated TCR clones in peripheral blood 3 weeks after the start of treatment was observed in patients with durable benefit (n of about 21, p = 0.022). Because the sample size was small (n of about 27) and many of the analyses were exploratory, the results are meant to be hypothesis-generating. A pretreatment peripheral blood TCR clonality below the median was linked to improved progression-free and overall survival.

This clone was counted a single time. Its antigen has not been determined. No per-base quality is available; no much larger clone lies one base away. CDR1 SQVTM and CDR2 ANQGSEA were looked up in the germline V gene. From the cysteine up to the phenylalanine, the CDR3 has a length of 14 residues. Only the CDR3 part of the read is kept: 42 bases, read in frame from the first base. Relative to germline, V is missing 7 bases and J is missing 4 bases, with 11 bases of the junction outside any gene match. Per the publication, the time point label means: pretreatment peripheral blood. A cohort of some 29 patients with locally advanced or metastatic urothelial carcinoma, treated at Memorial Sloan Kettering on a trial protocol, was included. Peripheral blood mononuclear cells were collected pretreatment and during treatment, at between 1 and 8 total time points per patient. The Qiagen DNeasy Blood extraction kit was used to purify genomic DNA from total PBMCs and tumor samples. PBMCs were collected pretreatment and during treatment, and were isolated and stored as previously described.

Synthetic TCR analog templates were spiked into each PCR to estimate absolute template abundance from read counts. Using the immunoSEQ assay, TCRbeta CDR3 regions were amplified from genomic DNA with bias-controlled V and J gene primers. Sequencing of rearranged TCRbeta segments was performed at approximately 20X coverage. The authors' pipeline ran thus. Sequencing errors were corrected by clustering, and CDR3s were annotated against IMGT so that V, D and J genes could be assigned. Out-of-frame and stop-codon sequences were excluded, and only productive TCRbeta rearrangements were used in downstream analyses. Clonality was computed as one minus Shannon entropy normalized by the log of the number of unique productive sequences. Fisher's exact test with Benjamini-Hochberg correction, using a cutoff of adjusted p below 0.01, was how clones that differed between time points or between blood and tumor were identified. TCRdb obtained this table from immuneACCESS and retained in-frame rearrangements with V and J assigned. These tables miss some clones; where compared with another copy, unresolved V genes account for less than half of the shortfall, and the remainder is unexplained. V, J and clone size reflect that table, while D and trimming were determined from the DNA. This sample comprises 70,000 to 100,000 clones, roughly 84% of them detected only once. Together, the top ten hold roughly 1.9% of the sample.

The chain links TRBV29-1 with TRBJ1-2; a stretch of 8 junction bases matches TRBD1. The sequences come from PBMCs, collected around atezolizumab (anti-PD-L1) treatment. This sequence was found in a man between 60 and 75 years old with urothelial cancer. The nucleotide sequence is given as TGCAGCGCGCGAGATACAGGGGGAGGCTATGGCTACACCTTC. This encodes CSARDTGGGYGYTF.